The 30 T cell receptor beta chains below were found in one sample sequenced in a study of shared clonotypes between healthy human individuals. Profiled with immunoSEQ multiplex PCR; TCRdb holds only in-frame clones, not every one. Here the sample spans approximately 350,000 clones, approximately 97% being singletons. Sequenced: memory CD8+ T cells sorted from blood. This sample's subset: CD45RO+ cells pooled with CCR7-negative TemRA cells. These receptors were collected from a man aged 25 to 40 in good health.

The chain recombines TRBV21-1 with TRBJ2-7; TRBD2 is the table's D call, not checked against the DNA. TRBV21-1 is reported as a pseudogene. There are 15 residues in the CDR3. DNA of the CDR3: TGTGCCAGCAGCAAACTAGCGGGAGGGCCCTACGAGCAGTACTTC. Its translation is CASSKLAGGPYEQYF.

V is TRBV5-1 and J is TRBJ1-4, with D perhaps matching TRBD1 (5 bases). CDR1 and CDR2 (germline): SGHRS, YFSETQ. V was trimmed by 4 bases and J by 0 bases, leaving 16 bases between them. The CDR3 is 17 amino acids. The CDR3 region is CASSLVTASATNEKLFF. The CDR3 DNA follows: TGCGCCAGCAGCCTCGTGACAGCTAGTGCAACTAATGAAAAACTGTTTTTT.

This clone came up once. CDR3 bases: TGCGCCAGCAGCTTTAGCGGGGGGATCTCCTACGAGCAGTACTTC. This gives the protein CASSFSGGISYEQYF. The rearrangement uses TRBV5-1 and TRBJ2-7; 10 bases are a match to TRBD2. This CDR3 region has 15 residues. Germline lookup yields CDR1 SGHRS and CDR2 YFSETQ. J gave up 0 bases and V 2 bases, and 2 bases lay outside the gene matches.

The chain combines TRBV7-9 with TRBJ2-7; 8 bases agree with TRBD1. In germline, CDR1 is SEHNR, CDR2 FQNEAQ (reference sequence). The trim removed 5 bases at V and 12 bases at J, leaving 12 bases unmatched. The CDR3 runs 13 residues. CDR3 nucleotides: TGTGCCAGCAGCGGATGGGACAGGCAATTTACGTACTTC. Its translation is CASSGWDRQFTYF.

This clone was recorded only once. In DNA form, the CDR3 reads TGTGCCAGCGGGGACAGCGGGAGGTCGACCTACGAGCAGTACTTC. Translating it yields CASGDSGRSTYEQYF. This rearrangement joins TRBV27 to TRBJ2-7, with TRBD2 matching over 9 bases. The germline gives CDR1 MNHEY, CDR2 SMNVEV (reference sequence). Trimming cost V 8 bases and J 2 bases; bases outside gene matches: 10. The CDR3 spans 15 residues.

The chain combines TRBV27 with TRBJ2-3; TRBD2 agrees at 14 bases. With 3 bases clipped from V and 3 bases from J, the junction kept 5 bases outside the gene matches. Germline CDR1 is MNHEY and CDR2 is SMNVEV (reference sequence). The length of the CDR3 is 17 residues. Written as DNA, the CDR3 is TGTGCCAGCAGTTTGACTAGCGGGAGGGCCCGGACAGATACGCAGTATTTT. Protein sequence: CASSLTSGRARTDTQYF.

In DNA, the CDR3 is TGTGCCAGCAGTCGCGCACCCTCCTACAATGAGCAGTTCTTC. Translated, it gives CASSRAPSYNEQFF. J is TRBJ2-1 and V is TRBV6-5; D is uncertain. Trimming removed 5 bases at V and 0 bases at J, with 8 bases between. The germline V gene has CDR1 MNHEY and CDR2 SVGAGI. There are 14 residues in the CDR3.

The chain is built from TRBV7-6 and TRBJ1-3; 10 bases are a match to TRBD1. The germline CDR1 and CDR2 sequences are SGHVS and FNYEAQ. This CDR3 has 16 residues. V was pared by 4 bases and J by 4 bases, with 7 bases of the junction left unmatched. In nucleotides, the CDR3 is TGTGCCAGCAGCTCGACCCGGGGACAGGGGGGAAACACCATATATTTT. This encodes CASSSTRGQGGNTIYF.

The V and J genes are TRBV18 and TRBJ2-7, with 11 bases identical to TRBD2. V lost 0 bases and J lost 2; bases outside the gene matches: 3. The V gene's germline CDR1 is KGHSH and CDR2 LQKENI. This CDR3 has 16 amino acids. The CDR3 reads CASSPPLAGGAYEQYF. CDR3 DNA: TGTGCCAGCTCACCACCCCTAGCGGGAGGCGCCTACGAGCAGTACTTC.

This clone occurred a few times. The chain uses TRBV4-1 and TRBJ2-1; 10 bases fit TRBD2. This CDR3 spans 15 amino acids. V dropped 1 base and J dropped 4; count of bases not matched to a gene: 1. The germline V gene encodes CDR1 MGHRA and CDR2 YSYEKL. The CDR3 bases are TGCGCCAGCAGCCAAGGGACTAGCGGATACAATGAGCAGTTCTTC. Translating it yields CASSQGTSGYNEQFF.

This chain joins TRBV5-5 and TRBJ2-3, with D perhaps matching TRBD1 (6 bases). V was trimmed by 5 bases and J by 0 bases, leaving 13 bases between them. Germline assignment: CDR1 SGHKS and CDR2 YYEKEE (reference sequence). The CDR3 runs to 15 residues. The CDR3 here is CASSWGQVSTDTQYF. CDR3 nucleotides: TGTGCCAGCAGTTGGGGGCAGGTTAGCACAGATACGCAGTATTTT.

The CDR3 nucleotides are TGCGCCAGCAGCTTGGCGGGAGGACCCGACGAGCAGTACTTC. This sequence encodes CASSLAGGPDEQYF. V gene TRBV5-1 combines with J gene TRBJ2-7, with 7 nucleotides matching TRBD2. V trimming: 0 bases; J trimming: 5 bases; junction bases outside the gene matches: 5. CDR3 size: 14 residues. Germline V gene data show CDR1 as SGHRS and CDR2 as YFSETQ.

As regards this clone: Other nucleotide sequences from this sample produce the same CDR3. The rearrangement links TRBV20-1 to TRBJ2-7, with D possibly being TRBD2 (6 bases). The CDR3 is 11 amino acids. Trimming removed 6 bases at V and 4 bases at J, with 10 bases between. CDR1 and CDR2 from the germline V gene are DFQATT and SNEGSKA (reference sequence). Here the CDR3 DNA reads TGCAGTGCACATAGCGGATACGAGCAGTACTTC. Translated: CSAHSGYEQYF.

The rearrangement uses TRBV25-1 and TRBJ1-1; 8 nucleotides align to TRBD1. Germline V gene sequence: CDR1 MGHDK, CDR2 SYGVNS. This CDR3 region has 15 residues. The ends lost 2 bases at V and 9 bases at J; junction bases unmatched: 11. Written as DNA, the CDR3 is TGTGCCAGCAGTGAACAAAGACAGGGGCCCAGCCAAGCTTTCTTT. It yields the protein CASSEQRQGPSQAFF. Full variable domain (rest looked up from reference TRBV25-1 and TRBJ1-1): EADIYQTPRYLVIGTGKKITLECSQTMGHDKMYWYQQDPGMELHLIHYSYGVNSTEKGDLSSESTVSRIRTEHFPLTLESARPSHTSQYLCASSEQRQGPSQAFFGQGTRLTVV.

CDR3 sequence: CASSLGDSFYGYTF. The CDR3 DNA reads TGTGCCAGCAGCTTAGGGGACAGCTTCTATGGCTACACCTTC. The rearrangement joins TRBV7-9 to TRBJ1-2, with 7 bases fitting TRBD1. Per the germline V gene, CDR1 is SEHNR and CDR2 is FQNEAQ (reference sequence). The CDR3 has 14 residues. Trimming at V came to 1 base and at J to 4 bases, leaving 3 bases not matched to a gene.

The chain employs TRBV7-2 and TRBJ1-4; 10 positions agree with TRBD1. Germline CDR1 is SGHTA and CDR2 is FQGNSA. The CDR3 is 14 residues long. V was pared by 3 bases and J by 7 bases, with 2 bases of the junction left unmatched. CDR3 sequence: CASSLTGGIEKLFF. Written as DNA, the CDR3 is TGTGCCAGCAGCTTGACAGGGGGCATTGAAAAACTGTTTTTT.

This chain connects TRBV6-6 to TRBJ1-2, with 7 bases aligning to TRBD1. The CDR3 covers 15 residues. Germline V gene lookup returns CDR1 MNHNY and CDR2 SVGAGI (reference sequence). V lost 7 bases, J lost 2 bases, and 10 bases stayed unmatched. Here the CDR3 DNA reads TGTGCCAGCAATGTAATTACAGGGGCCAACTATGGCTACACCTTC. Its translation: CASNVITGANYGYTF.

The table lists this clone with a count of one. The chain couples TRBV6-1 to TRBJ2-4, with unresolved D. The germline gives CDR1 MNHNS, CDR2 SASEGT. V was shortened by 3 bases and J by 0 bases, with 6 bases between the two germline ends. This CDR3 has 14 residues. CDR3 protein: CASSEWLAKNIQYF. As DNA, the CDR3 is TGTGCCAGCAGTGAGTGGTTAGCCAAAAACATTCAGTACTTC.

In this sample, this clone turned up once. CDR3: CASARASYEQYF. CDR3 coding DNA: TGTGCCAGCGCCCGGGCCTCCTACGAGCAGTACTTC. The chain couples TRBV6-6 to TRBJ2-7; D remains ambiguous. CDR3 size: 12 residues. V shed 8 bases and J shed 0 bases, with 8 bases lying between them. Germline V gene lookup returns CDR1 MNHNY and CDR2 SVGAGI (reference sequence).

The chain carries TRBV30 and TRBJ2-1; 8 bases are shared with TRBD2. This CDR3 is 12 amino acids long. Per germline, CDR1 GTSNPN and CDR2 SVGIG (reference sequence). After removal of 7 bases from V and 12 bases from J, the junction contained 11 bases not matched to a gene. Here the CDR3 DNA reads TGTGCCTCAACTAACTCCGGGACTAGGCAGTTCTTC. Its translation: CASTNSGTRQFF.

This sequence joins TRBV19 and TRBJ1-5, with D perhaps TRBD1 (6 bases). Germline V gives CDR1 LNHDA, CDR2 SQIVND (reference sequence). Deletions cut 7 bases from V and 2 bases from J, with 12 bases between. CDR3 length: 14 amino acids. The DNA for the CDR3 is TGTGCCAGTAACATTGGACAGCGCAATCAGCCCCAGCATTTT. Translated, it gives CASNIGQRNQPQHF.

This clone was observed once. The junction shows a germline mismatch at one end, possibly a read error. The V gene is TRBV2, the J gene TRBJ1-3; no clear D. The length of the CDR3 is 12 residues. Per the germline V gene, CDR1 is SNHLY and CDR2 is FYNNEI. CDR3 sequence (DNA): TGTGCCAGCAGGGAAGACGGAAACACCATATATTTT. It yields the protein CASREDGNTIYF.

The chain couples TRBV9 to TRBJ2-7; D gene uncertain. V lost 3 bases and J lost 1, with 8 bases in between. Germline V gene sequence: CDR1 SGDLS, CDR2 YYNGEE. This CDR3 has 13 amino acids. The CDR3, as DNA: TGTGCCAGCAGCGCCAACCCATCCTACGAGCAGTACTTC. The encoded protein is CASSANPSYEQYF.

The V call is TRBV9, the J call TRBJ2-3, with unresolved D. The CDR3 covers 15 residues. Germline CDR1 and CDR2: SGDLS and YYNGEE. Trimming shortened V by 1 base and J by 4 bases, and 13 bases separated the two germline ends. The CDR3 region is CASSVQSSQADTQYF. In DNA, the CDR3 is TGTGCCAGCAGCGTACAGAGTTCCCAGGCAGATACGCAGTATTTT.

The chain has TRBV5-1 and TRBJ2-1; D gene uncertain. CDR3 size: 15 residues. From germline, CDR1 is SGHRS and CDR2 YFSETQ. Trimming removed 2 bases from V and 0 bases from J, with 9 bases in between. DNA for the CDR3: TGCGCCAGCAGCTTCCCTCGATCCTCCTACAATGAGCAGTTCTTC. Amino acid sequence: CASSFPRSSYNEQFF. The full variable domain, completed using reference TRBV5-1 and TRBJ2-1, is KAGVTQTPRYLIKTRGQQVTLSCSPISGHRSVSWYQQTPGQGLQFLFEYFSETQRNKGNFPGRFSGRQFSNSRSEMNVSTLELGDSALYLCASSFPRSSYNEQFFGPGTRLTVL.

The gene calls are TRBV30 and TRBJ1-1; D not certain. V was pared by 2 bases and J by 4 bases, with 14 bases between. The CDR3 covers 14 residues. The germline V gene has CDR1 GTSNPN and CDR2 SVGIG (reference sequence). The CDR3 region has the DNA TGTGCCTGGAGTAGCCCGGGTAAGGGCACTGAAGCTTTCTTT. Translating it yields CAWSSPGKGTEAFF.

The DNA for the CDR3 is TGTGCCAGCAGCCGGACTAGCGGGATATACTCCGGGGAGCTGTTTTTT. This sequence encodes CASSRTSGIYSGELFF. This chain joins TRBV5-6 and TRBJ2-2; TRBD2 agrees at 12 bases. The V and J ends lost 4 bases and 6 bases, in that order; junction bases with no gene match: 7. Germline loops: CDR1 SGHDT, CDR2 YYEEEE. The CDR3 consists of 16 residues.

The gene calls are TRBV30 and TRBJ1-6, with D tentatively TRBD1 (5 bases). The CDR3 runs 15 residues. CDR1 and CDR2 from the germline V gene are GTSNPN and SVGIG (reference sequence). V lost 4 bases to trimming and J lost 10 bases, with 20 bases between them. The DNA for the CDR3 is TGTGCCTGGACTCGACAGTCTGTAAGGGTCTCACCCCTCCACTTT. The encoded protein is CAWTRQSVRVSPLHF.

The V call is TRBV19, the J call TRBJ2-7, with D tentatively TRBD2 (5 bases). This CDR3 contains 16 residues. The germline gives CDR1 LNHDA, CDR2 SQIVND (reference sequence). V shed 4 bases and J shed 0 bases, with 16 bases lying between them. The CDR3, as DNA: TGTGCCAGTAGTAAATTCGCGGGCTTCCCCTCCTACGAGCAGTACTTC. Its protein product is CASSKFAGFPSYEQYF.

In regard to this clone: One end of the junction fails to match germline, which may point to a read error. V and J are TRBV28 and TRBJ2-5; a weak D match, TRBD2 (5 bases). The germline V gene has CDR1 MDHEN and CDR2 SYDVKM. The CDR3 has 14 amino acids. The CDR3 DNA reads TGTGCCACCAGTCGAGGGAACTGGGCGGAGACCCAGTACTTC. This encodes CATSRGNWAETQYF. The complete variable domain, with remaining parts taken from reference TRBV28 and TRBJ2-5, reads DVKVTQSSRYLVKRTGEKVFLECVQDMDHENMFWYRQDPGLGLRLIYFSYDVKMKEKGDIPEGYSVSREKKERFSLILESASTNQTSMYLCATSRGNWAETQYFGPGTRLLVL.